This TCR beta chain was documented in a study of T cell responses to AZD1222 COVID-19 vaccine. As for this clone: Its matching antigen is unknown.

Using immunoSEQ multiplex PCR, the repertoire was profiled, and TCRdb retains in-frame clones only, with some absent. The sample has about 130,000 clones; 90% to 95% are singletons. Study outcomes and limitations: Among spike-specific TCRs, nearly half reportedly target unmutated variant regions.

The TCR sequence derives from an adult in good health. The sequenced sample was peripheral blood, obtained on day 0 of AZD1222 vaccination.

The CDR3 DNA reads TGCGCCAGCAGCCAAGATTCGACTAGCGGTACAATGGTACAGTTCTTC. Residues: CASSQDSTSGTMVQFF. The rearrangement links TRBV4-3 to TRBJ2-1; 9 positions agree with TRBD2. V was clipped by 0 bases and J by 13 bases; unmatched bases: 13. Germline-derived CDR1 and CDR2 are LGHNA and YSLEER. CDR3 length equals 16 residues.